What follows are 2 T cell receptor beta chains derived from one specimen sequenced in a study of blood T cell repertoires in COVID-19. Generated by immunoSEQ multiplex PCR, the TCRdb table keeps only in-frame clones and is missing some. The sample holds about 260,000 clones, about 86% seen once. The sequencing sample was made of PBMCs or T cells enriched from blood (not recorded which). Every receptor here comes from a man aged 30 to 45 with acute COVID-19.

The genes are TRBV5-1 and TRBJ1-5; D might be TRBD1 (5 bases). V shed 0 bases and J shed 6 bases, with 10 bases lying between them. CDR3 length equals 14 residues. Germline values: CDR1 SGHRS, CDR2 YFSETQ. The CDR3, as DNA: TGCGCCAGCAGCTTGGGACACAGGAGTCAGCCCCAGCATTTT. It encodes CASSLGHRSQPQHF.

V and J are TRBV19 and TRBJ2-1; TRBD2 might be the D (5 bases). Germline V CDR1 and CDR2: LNHDA, SQIVND (reference sequence). Trimming cost V 11 bases and J 1 base, with 15 bases left between them. CDR3 length equals 14 residues. Here the CDR3 reads CAAGEKASYNEQFF. For the CDR3, the DNA is TGTGCCGCCGGGGAGAAAGCTTCCTACAATGAGCAGTTCTTC.